In its sample, the clone carrying this T cell receptor (beta chain) was seen once. What it binds is not known. This CDR3 contains 15 residues. V was clipped by 1 base and J by 1 base, with 9 bases between them. Germline V gene lookup returns CDR1 SGHDT and CDR2 YYEEEE. This specimen belongs to a study of T cell responses to AZD1222 COVID-19 vaccine. General study results and limits: Just a handful of AZD1222 recipients tested seropositive at baseline. Clonal diversity was possibly underestimated; the donors were predominantly white British and more often female.

Assay: immunoSEQ multiplex PCR; the TCRdb copy retains only in-frame clones and omits some. The sample records fewer than 100,000 clones, roughly nine tenths being singletons. The TCR originated in an adult in good health. The chain has TRBV5-6 and TRBJ1-5; D call uncertain. Sequenced material: peripheral blood, taken on day 0 of AZD1222 vaccination. For the CDR3, the DNA is TGTGCCAGCAGCTTGAGCGGAGGCAGCAATCAGCCCCAGCATTTT. Translated, it gives CASSLSGGSNQPQHF.